The 32 T cell receptor beta chains below were found in one sample sequenced in a study of regulatory T cells in long-lasting Graves disease. This sample's time point: newly diagnosed GD, antithyroid drugs for less than 3 months. TCR sequences were obtained from RNA taken from PBMCs. Combining iRepertoire HTBI primers with Arm-PCR of CDR3 regions, the authors built TCR beta libraries. Using its own MiXCR run on the multiplex PCR reads, TCRdb lists one record per CDR3 protein. The data contain around 400,000 distinct CDR3 sequences, roughly 16% of them singletons. This specimen consisted of peripheral blood mononuclear cells (PBMCs), obtained at new diagnosis, from a patient treated with antithyroid drugs. These receptors all come from a female donor with Graves disease.

Only a few counts were recorded for this clonotype. The junction departs from germline at one end; a sequencing error may be responsible. The chain employs TRBV7-9 and TRBJ1-1; D remains ambiguous. The length of the CDR3 is 12 residues. Germline CDR1 and CDR2: SEHNR and FQNEAQ (reference sequence). The CDR3 here is CASSLGRTEASF. The CDR3 DNA is TGTGCCAGCAGCCTTGGGCGGACTGAAGCTTCCTTT.

The rearrangement uses TRBV12-3 or TRBV12-4 and TRBJ1-4; TRBD1 matches at 12 bases. This CDR3 region has 19 residues. Trimming took 6 bases from V and 3 from J; bases not matched to a gene: 14. The DNA for the CDR3 is TGTGCCAGCAGCCAAATACCGGGACAGGGGGCGGGCTCTAATGAAAAACTGTTTTTT. Amino acids: CASSQIPGQGAGSNEKLFF.

On this clonotype itself: An end of the junction does not agree with germline; a read error may underlie this. The rearrangement uses TRBV7-3 and TRBJ2-3; 13 nucleotides align to TRBD2. Germline assignment: CDR1 SGHTA and CDR2 FQGTGA. The CDR3 totals 15 residues. The CDR3 DNA sequence: TGTGCCAACAGCCCGGGACTAGCGGGGACAGATACGCAGTATTTT. Its protein is CANSPGLAGTDTQYF.

In this sample, this clonotype turned up many times. CDR3 DNA sequence: TGTGCCAGCAGCTTCGGGGGGTACCAAGAGACCCAGTACTTC. It yields the protein CASSFGGYQETQYF. J is TRBJ2-5 and V is TRBV5-5, with 7 bases identical to TRBD2. V trimming: 2 bases; J trimming: 0 bases; junction bases outside the gene matches: 1. The CDR3 is 14 residues long. Germline-derived CDR1 and CDR2 are SGHKS and YYEKEE (reference sequence).

Many counts were recorded for this clonotype. This CDR3 is CASRSGTSAYNEQFF. CDR3 bases: TGTGCCAGCAGATCCGGGACTAGTGCCTACAATGAGCAGTTCTTC. The chain uses TRBV2 and TRBJ2-1; 8 bases line up with TRBD2. The CDR3 loop spans 15 amino acids. J lost 2 bases, V lost 6 bases, and 6 bases had no gene match. The V gene's germline CDR1 is SNHLY and CDR2 FYNNEI.

This clonotype appeared many times. The rearrangement uses TRBV20-1 and TRBJ2-5; 12 bases match TRBD2. Trimming at V came to 5 bases and at J to 2 bases, leaving 6 bases not matched to a gene. The CDR3 is 15 amino acids. CDR1 is DFQATT, CDR2 SNEGSKA, per germline (reference sequence). CDR3 loop: CSAYRLAGDQETQYF. CDR3 coding DNA: TGCAGTGCTTATCGACTAGCGGGGGATCAAGAGACCCAGTACTTC.

This clonotype was seen ten or more times. This chain uses TRBV6-2 or TRBV6-3 with TRBJ2-7; 9 bases agree with TRBD1. Germline values: CDR1 MNHEY, CDR2 SVGEGT. V gave up 6 bases and J gave up 1 base; unmatched junction bases: 4. The CDR3 contains 14 residues. CDR3 region: CASSPGQGSYEQYF. The DNA for the CDR3 is TGTGCCAGCAGCCCGGGACAGGGATCCTACGAGCAGTACTTC.

This clonotype was seen ten or more times. CDR3 sequence (DNA): TGTGCCTGGAACAGAGACTTGAACACTGAAGCTTTCTTT. This gives the protein CAWNRDLNTEAFF. The chain recombines TRBV30 with TRBJ1-1; D unclear. V lost 4 bases and J 0 bases, leaving 9 bases between the germline ends. The CDR3 extends over 13 amino acids. The germline gives CDR1 GTSNPN, CDR2 SVGIG (reference sequence).

This clonotype turned up a few times. The genes are TRBV7-3 and TRBJ2-3; 11 positions match TRBD2. The J segment lost 2 bases and the V segment lost 5 bases, leaving 18 bases of the junction unmatched. CDR1 is SGHTA and CDR2 is FQGTGA in the germline V gene. CDR3 length: 20 residues. In nucleotides, the CDR3 is TGTGCCAGCAGCCCGTTCCCCCGCATGACTAGCGGGGACACCACAGATACGCAGTATTTT. It specifies CASSPFPRMTSGDTTDTQYF.

This clonotype was found a few times. V is TRBV12-3 or TRBV12-4 and J is TRBJ2-4, with 8 bases aligning to TRBD2. The V gene end was trimmed by 8 bases and the J gene end by 0 bases; junction bases not matched to a gene: 12. This CDR3 has 17 residues. The CDR3 DNA sequence: TGTGCCAGCGGGGGACTGGCGGGGGGCCCAGCCAAAAACATTCAGTACTTC. It codes for CASGGLAGGPAKNIQYF.

This clonotype was counted ten times or more. CDR3 amino acids: CASSQDDQGATSFF. The CDR3 DNA reads as TGTGCCAGCAGCCAAGATGACCAGGGGGCTACTTCTTTCTTT. The V and J genes are TRBV3-1 and TRBJ1-1; 8 bases map to TRBD1. In germline, CDR1 is LGHDT, CDR2 YNNKEL (reference sequence). V shed 0 bases, J shed 12 bases, and the junction held 9 bases outside the gene matches. CDR3 size: 14 residues.

In this sample, this clonotype turned up a few times. The rearrangement uses TRBV4-1 and TRBJ1-3; D remains ambiguous. Germline V gene data show CDR1 as MGHRA and CDR2 as YSYEKL. Trimming stripped 0 bases from V and 4 bases from J, with 13 bases between. The CDR3 is made up of 16 amino acids. The DNA for the CDR3 is TGCGCCAGCAGCCAAGATTTGGAGACACTAGGAAACACCATATATTTT. The encoded protein is CASSQDLETLGNTIYF.

The chain recombines TRBV5-6 with TRBJ2-1; D is unresolved. Trimming stripped 1 base from V and 4 bases from J, with 6 bases between. CDR1 SGHDT and CDR2 YYEEEE come from the germline V gene. The CDR3 length is 13 residues. CDR3 DNA: TGTGCCAGCAGCTTGTTCCCTTACAATGAGCAGTTCTTC. Translation: CASSLFPYNEQFF.

This clonotype was seen repeatedly, ten times or more. The gene calls are TRBV19 and TRBJ1-5; 9 nucleotides agree with TRBD1. This CDR3 spans 14 amino acids. Germline CDR1 and CDR2: LNHDA and SQIVND (reference sequence). Trimming took 6 bases from V and 5 from J; bases not matched to a gene: 5. The CDR3 loop is CASRDGTGHQPQHF. In nucleotides, the CDR3 is TGTGCCAGTAGGGATGGGACAGGGCATCAGCCCCAGCATTTT. Based on the CDR3 plus reference TRBV19 and TRBJ1-5, the full variable domain is DGGITQSPKYLFRKEGQNVTLSCEQNLNHDAMYWYRQDPGQGLRLIYYSQIVNDFQKGDIAEGYSVSREKKESFPLTVTSAQKNPTAFYLCASRDGTGHQPQHFGDGTRLSIL.

This clonotype was counted ten times or more. The J gene is TRBJ2-2, the V gene TRBV29-1, with D possibly matching TRBD1 (6 bases). Germline assignment: CDR1 SQVTM and CDR2 ANQGSEA. This CDR3 region has 17 residues. The ends were cut back, 5 bases at V and 3 bases at J, with 22 bases in the middle. The CDR3 DNA follows: TGCAGCGTTATCAGGTCGCTCAGGGGTTTGGACACCGGGGAGCTGTTTTTT. Translation: CSVIRSLRGLDTGELFF.

The sample holds many counts of this clonotype. The chain links TRBV9 to TRBJ1-1; TRBD1 matches 8 bases. Germline V gene lookup returns CDR1 SGDLS and CDR2 YYNGEE. CDR3 size: 15 residues. Losses at the gene ends were 2 bases for V and 5 bases for J; bases not matched to a gene: 8. CDR3 protein: CASSVSGTGGTEAFF. The CDR3 DNA sequence: TGTGCCAGCAGCGTGTCCGGGACAGGAGGTACTGAAGCTTTCTTT.

This clonotype was counted at least ten times. The CDR3 region has the DNA TGTGCCAGCAGCTGGGGGAGTGATCCCTACGAGCAGTACTTC. Translated: CASSWGSDPYEQYF. This sequence joins TRBV28 and TRBJ2-7; TRBD1 or TRBD2 may be the D gene (5 bases each). The germline CDR1 and CDR2 sequences are MDHEN and SYDVKM. This CDR3 contains 14 residues. V gave up 6 bases and J gave up 2 bases, with 14 bases separating them.

This clonotype has just a few counts. The rearrangement links TRBV7-9 to TRBJ2-3; 11 nucleotides line up with TRBD2. V dropped 5 bases and J dropped 2; count of bases not matched to a gene: 9. Germline V gene data show CDR1 as SEHNR and CDR2 as FQNEAQ (reference sequence). This CDR3 comprises 17 residues. The CDR3 spells CASSKTLTSGATDTQYF. CDR3 DNA sequence: TGTGCCAGCAGCAAAACTTTGACTAGCGGGGCCACAGATACGCAGTATTTT.

Only a few counts were recorded for this clonotype. This chain's CDR3 is CASSGDFVSGELFF. Written as DNA, the CDR3 is TGTGCCAGCAGCGGGGACTTTGTCTCCGGGGAGCTGTTTTTT. The rearrangement joins TRBV9 to TRBJ2-2, with D maybe TRBD2 (6 bases). Between the trimmed V and J ends, which lost 3 bases and 6 bases, there was a span of 12 bases. CDR3 length: 14 residues. Germline V gene data show CDR1 as SGDLS and CDR2 as YYNGEE.

The chain employs TRBV7-2 and TRBJ2-3, with D possibly matching TRBD1 (5 bases). Gene TRBJ1-1 matches the end of the DNA better, so the J call may be wrong. This CDR3 contains 15 residues. CDR1 is SGHTA and CDR2 is FQGNSA in the germline V gene. The CDR3 bases are TGTGCCAGCAGCTTATTTGCGGGGGGGGGAAGGAAAGCTTTCTTT. It yields the protein CASSLFAGGGRKAFF.

This clonotype was counted ten times or more. The V gene is TRBV29-1, the J gene TRBJ2-1; 10 bases are a match to TRBD2. The CDR3 runs to 16 residues. Germline CDR1 reads SQVTM; CDR2 reads ANQGSEA. Trimming took 4 bases from V and 4 from J; bases not matched to a gene: 10. CDR3 sequence: CSVVPSGGALYNEQFF. In nucleotides, the CDR3 is TGCAGCGTTGTTCCTAGCGGGGGTGCGTTATACAATGAGCAGTTCTTC.

This clonotype has a count of ten or more. V is TRBV28 and J is TRBJ2-7; D remains unclear. V was shortened by 6 bases and J by 4 bases, with 13 bases between the two germline ends. The germline V gene has CDR1 MDHEN and CDR2 SYDVKM. The CDR3 is 13 amino acids. The CDR3 DNA is TGTGCCAGCAGGCCCACATTTGGTTACGAGCAGTACTTC. Translating it yields CASRPTFGYEQYF. Full variable domain (rest looked up from reference TRBV28 and TRBJ2-7): DVKVTQSSRYLVKRTGEKVFLECVQDMDHENMFWYRQDPGLGLRLIYFSYDVKMKEKGDIPEGYSVSREKKERFSLILESASTNQTSMYLCASRPTFGYEQYFGPGTRLTVT.

This clonotype appeared many times. The rearrangement joins TRBV27 to TRBJ1-2; TRBD1 is a possible D gene (5 bases). The V end was cut by 5 bases, the J end by 2 bases, with 12 bases between. Germline-derived CDR1 and CDR2 are MNHEY and SMNVEV (reference sequence). The CDR3 totals 14 residues. CDR3 region: CASSPRSGNYGYTF. The CDR3 region has the DNA TGTGCCAGCAGTCCCAGATCAGGGAACTATGGCTACACCTTC.

This clonotype was detected ten times or more. The CDR3 sequence is CASRRGEGSDTQYF. For the CDR3, the DNA is TGTGCCAGCAGGAGAGGTGAGGGGTCTGATACGCAGTATTTT. The rearrangement joins TRBV6-2 or TRBV6-3 to TRBJ2-3; the D call may be TRBD1 or TRBD2 (5 bases each). There are 14 residues in the CDR3. Trimming removed 6 bases from V and 6 bases from J, with 16 bases in between. The germline V gene has CDR1 MNHEY and CDR2 SVGEGT.

This clonotype was seen only a few times. The chain recombines TRBV24-1 with TRBJ2-7, with unresolved D. Germline assignment: CDR1 KGHDR and CDR2 SFDVKD. V shed 6 bases and J shed 3 bases, with 5 bases lying between them. The CDR3 covers 11 residues. The CDR3 coding sequence is TGTGCCACCAGTCCCTGCTACGAGCAGTACTTC. Translating it yields CATSPCYEQYF.

This clonotype was observed many times. The chain recombines TRBV27 with TRBJ2-3; no firm D call. The CDR3 extends over 14 amino acids. Germline V gene sequence: CDR1 MNHEY, CDR2 SMNVEV (reference sequence). Trimming shortened V by 0 bases and J by 6 bases, and 10 bases separated the two germline ends. The CDR3: CASSLSSTGDTQYF. CDR3 bases: TGTGCCAGCAGTTTATCGTCGACGGGTGATACGCAGTATTTT.

This clonotype was observed many times. The CDR3 protein is CAIKGRQGTGELFF. CDR3 DNA: TGTGCCATAAAGGGGCGACAGGGGACCGGGGAGCTGTTTTTT. The chain carries TRBV19 and TRBJ2-2; 8 positions match TRBD1. Germline values: CDR1 LNHDA, CDR2 SQIVND (reference sequence). J lost 5 bases, V lost 10 bases, and 9 bases had no gene match. The CDR3 consists of 14 residues. The whole variable domain, remainder taken from reference TRBV19 and TRBJ2-2, is DGGITQSPKYLFRKEGQNVTLSCEQNLNHDAMYWYRQDPGQGLRLIYYSQIVNDFQKGDIAEGYSVSREKKESFPLTVTSAQKNPTAFYLCAIKGRQGTGELFFGEGSRLTVL.

The gene calls are TRBV28 and TRBJ1-5; no firm D call. The germline CDR1 and CDR2 sequences are MDHEN and SYDVKM. CDR3 length: 12 amino acids. V dropped 3 bases and J dropped 11 bases, with 11 bases sitting between them. The DNA for the CDR3 is TGTGCCAGCAGTTTGACTAATTTGGCCCAGCATTTT. Its protein product is CASSLTNLAQHF.

This clonotype appeared many times. The V and J genes are TRBV27 and TRBJ1-1, with TRBD1 matching 8 bases. This CDR3 comprises 12 residues. With 10 bases clipped from V and 4 bases from J, the junction kept 5 bases outside the gene matches. In germline, CDR1 is MNHEY, CDR2 SMNVEV (reference sequence). The CDR3: CATQGASTEAFF. The DNA of the CDR3 is TGTGCCACTCAGGGGGCCAGCACTGAAGCTTTCTTT.

This clonotype was counted at least ten times. The chain links TRBV28 to TRBJ1-1; D unclear. The V and J ends lost 7 bases and 4 bases respectively, with 7 bases between them. CDR1 MDHEN and CDR2 SYDVKM come from the germline V gene. The CDR3 sequence is 11 residues long. As DNA, the CDR3 is TGTGCCAGCATCCAGACCACTGAAGCTTTCTTT. Translated: CASIQTTEAFF.

The rearrangement links TRBV10-3 to TRBJ2-3; D remains unclear. CDR3 length equals 14 residues. The ends were cut back, 0 bases at V and 2 bases at J, with 6 bases in the middle. Germline CDR1 reads ENHRY; CDR2 reads SYGVKD. CDR3 sequence: CAISESSDTDTQYF. The CDR3 DNA reads TGTGCCATCAGTGAGTCATCCGACACAGATACGCAGTATTTT.

V usage is TRBV7-2 and J usage is TRBJ2-5; 7 positions match TRBD1. V gave up 5 bases and J gave up 5 bases; unmatched junction bases: 17. Germline V gives CDR1 SGHTA, CDR2 FQGNSA. This CDR3 spans 17 amino acids. DNA for the CDR3: TGTGCCAGCAGCCTACCACGGCAGGGGGATACGGGGGAGACCCAGTACTTC. This encodes CASSLPRQGDTGETQYF.